This TCR beta chain was captured by sequencing in a study of blood T cells in healthy people across ages. Study results and caveats: There were more naive CD4+ cells and higher diversity in long-lived donors than in aged donors.

PCR was performed a second time for roughly 7 to 11 cycles using a sample-barcoded 5' primer and a J-beta primer mix. TCRdb reanalysed the 5' RACE reads using MiXCR and keeps one entry per CDR3 protein. The table lists about 1,600,000 distinct CDR3 sequences, 40% to 50% of them singletons. The CDR3 totals 17 residues. Per the germline V gene, CDR1 is LGHDT and CDR2 is YNNKEL (reference sequence). V lost 2 bases and J 5 bases, leaving 22 bases between the germline ends. On this clonotype itself: The antigen is not known.

This receptor was identified in a woman under 30 in good health. The V gene is TRBV3-1, the J gene TRBJ2-7; D may be TRBD2 (6 bases). The sequenced material came from blood. CDR3 protein: CASSQLLGASVKNEQYF. CDR3 DNA: TGTGCCAGCAGCCAATTACTAGGAGCTAGCGTGAAGAACGAGCAGTACTTC.